This entry describes one TCR beta chain. Sequencing ends 3 residues short of the CDR3 end; the germline J gene provides the rest. The record originates from a study of T cells in women clearing cervical HPV infection. Study-level background: Control women cleared a single incident HPV16 infection within 12 months. HLA type could not be excluded as a confounder.

Data came from immunoSEQ multiplex PCR; TCRdb stores just in-frame clones and leaves some out. The specimen's table records approximately 12,000 clones. Between the trimmed V and J ends, which lost 3 bases and 7 bases, there was a span of 12 bases. Germline V CDR1 and CDR2: GTSNPN, SVGIG (reference sequence). CDR3 size: 13 residues. The V gene is TRBV30, the J gene TRBJ2-2; a weak D match, TRBD2 (6 bases). Specimen: blood buffy coat. The TCR sequence derives from a woman aged 18 to 75 with a cervical HPV16 infection that either progressed to CIN3+ or cleared (not recorded which). The CDR3 bases that were read are TGTGCCTGGAGGCGGGGCTTTGTCGGGGAG. Its protein product is CAWRRGFVGE. The entire CDR3 sequence reads CAWRRGFVGELFF.